The 30 T cell receptor beta chains given below trace back to one sample, sequenced in a study of blood T cell repertoires in COVID-19. Data came from immunoSEQ multiplex PCR; TCRdb stores just in-frame clones and leaves some out. This sample has roughly 190,000 clones, with approximately 80% found just once. The sample consisted of peripheral blood. These receptors were obtained from a woman between 50 and 59 years old with acute or convalescent COVID-19.

This clone was counted between two and nine times. The chain employs TRBV28 and TRBJ2-7; D possibly corresponds to TRBD1 (6 bases). The germline V gene encodes CDR1 MDHEN and CDR2 SYDVKM. V was cut by 5 bases and J by 7 bases, with 18 bases left in between. This CDR3 has 14 residues. Written as DNA, the CDR3 is TGTGCCAGCAGTCAAACAGGGAACTTTAAGGAGCAGTACTTC. Encoded protein: CASSQTGNFKEQYF.

This chain uses TRBV18 with TRBJ2-3; 9 bases are a match to TRBD2. Losses at the gene ends were 3 bases for V and 4 bases for J; bases not matched to a gene: 5. This CDR3 has 15 amino acids. Germline CDR1 reads KGHSH; CDR2 reads LQKENI. As DNA, the CDR3 is TGTGCCAGCTCACCGCTAGCGGGGCATTCAGATACGCAGTATTTT. Amino acids: CASSPLAGHSDTQYF.

The genes are TRBV6-1 and TRBJ1-6; perhaps TRBD1 as D (5 bases). Germline-derived CDR1 and CDR2 are MNHNS and SASEGT. With 2 bases removed from V and 5 bases from J, the gap between germline ends came to 19 bases. There are 18 residues in the CDR3. The chain's CDR3 is CASSESFARQGNNSPLHF. CDR3 in DNA: TGTGCCAGCAGTGAATCGTTTGCCAGGCAGGGAAATAATTCACCCCTCCACTTT.

This clone came up once. The chain carries TRBV6-1 and TRBJ2-4, with 12 positions matching TRBD2. The CDR3 loop spans 17 amino acids. CDR1 MNHNS and CDR2 SASEGT come from the germline V gene. The trim removed 4 bases at V and 4 bases at J, leaving 8 bases unmatched. CDR3: CASSASTSGGLKNIQYF. DNA of the CDR3: TGTGCCAGCAGTGCGTCAACTAGCGGGGGGCTTAAAAACATTCAGTACTTC.

This sequence joins TRBV6-6 and TRBJ2-3; 14 bases fit TRBD2. Trimming took 6 bases from V and 3 from J; bases not matched to a gene: 14. This CDR3 has 19 residues. The germline CDR1 and CDR2 sequences are MNHNY and SVGAGI (reference sequence). CDR3 bases: TGTGCCAGCAGACGACTAGCGGGGGGGCCTACCCAGGGAACAGATACGCAGTATTTT. Encoded protein: CASRRLAGGPTQGTDTQYF.

This clone came up once. The V call is TRBV2, the J call TRBJ1-6; a possible D gene is TRBD1 (6 bases). Trimming took off 8 bases at V and 6 bases at J, with 11 bases between the two ends. This CDR3 is 13 amino acids long. The germline CDR1 and CDR2 sequences are SNHLY and FYNNEI. CDR3 DNA: TGTGCCAGCGCACGGACAGTTAATTCACCCCTCCACTTT. Protein sequence: CASARTVNSPLHF.

This chain joins TRBV6-1 and TRBJ2-7; D possibly corresponds to TRBD1 (5 bases). Germline CDR1 reads MNHNS; CDR2 reads SASEGT. V lost 3 bases, J lost 5 bases, and 8 bases lay in between. The CDR3 contains 12 residues. CDR3 bases: TGTGCCAGCAGTGAGGCAGGGCACGAGCAGTACTTC. Translating gives CASSEAGHEQYF.

V usage is TRBV6-5 and J usage is TRBJ2-7, with TRBD1 matching 9 bases. This CDR3 region has 15 residues. V dropped 6 bases and J dropped 5; count of bases not matched to a gene: 11. Per the germline V gene, CDR1 is MNHEY and CDR2 is SVGAGI. The CDR3 DNA is TGTGCCAGCAGGAGAGGGACAGGGAAGAGTAACGAGCAGTACTTC. Amino acid sequence: CASRRGTGKSNEQYF.

The chain combines TRBV5-1 with TRBJ2-7; a possible D gene is TRBD2 (5 bases). In germline, CDR1 is SGHRS, CDR2 YFSETQ. The V gene lost 5 bases and the J gene lost 2 bases, with 20 bases spanning the gap. CDR3 size: 16 residues. For the CDR3, the DNA is TGCGCCAGCAGATCCGGACCGAGGACTGGGACCTACGAGCAGTACTTC. Its protein is CASRSGPRTGTYEQYF. Complete variable domain (other parts from reference TRBV5-1 and TRBJ2-7): KAGVTQTPRYLIKTRGQQVTLSCSPISGHRSVSWYQQTPGQGLQFLFEYFSETQRNKGNFPGRFSGRQFSNSRSEMNVSTLELGDSALYLCASRSGPRTGTYEQYFGPGTRLTVT.

This clone has a handful of counts. V gene TRBV28 combines with J gene TRBJ2-1; the match to TRBD2 covers 14 bases. CDR1 is MDHEN, CDR2 SYDVKM, per germline. The CDR3 totals 15 residues. V was clipped by 6 bases and J by 8 bases; unmatched bases: 6. The CDR3 region has the DNA TGTGCCAGCAGCCCCGGGACTAGCGGGAGACATGAGCAGTTCTTC. Protein: CASSPGTSGRHEQFF. Based on the CDR3 plus reference TRBV28 and TRBJ2-1, the full variable domain is DVKVTQSSRYLVKRTGEKVFLECVQDMDHENMFWYRQDPGLGLRLIYFSYDVKMKEKGDIPEGYSVSREKKERFSLILESASTNQTSMYLCASSPGTSGRHEQFFGPGTRLTVL.

As DNA, the CDR3 is TGTGCCAGCAGTGACGCGGGACAGGGAAACACCGGGGAGCTGTTTTTT. Residues: CASSDAGQGNTGELFF. The chain combines TRBV6-2 or TRBV6-3 with TRBJ2-2, with 9 bases identical to TRBD1. The length of the CDR3 is 16 residues. Germline V gene data show CDR1 as MNHEY and CDR2 as SVGEGT. Unmatched junction bases numbered 6, after V lost 5 bases and J lost 2 bases.

The rearrangement joins TRBV6-1 to TRBJ2-1; TRBD2 matches at 9 bases. Germline V gene lookup returns CDR1 MNHNS and CDR2 SASEGT. J gave up 2 bases and V 2 bases, and 7 bases lay outside the gene matches. This CDR3 comprises 17 residues. The CDR3, as DNA: TGTGCCAGCAGTGAAACTGTGCGGGGGGGCCCCTACAATGAGCAGTTCTTC. Translated, it gives CASSETVRGGPYNEQFF.

V usage is TRBV5-6 and J usage is TRBJ2-7, with a possible D match to TRBD2 (5 bases). CDR3 length equals 14 residues. The germline V gene has CDR1 SGHDT and CDR2 YYEEEE. V gave up 5 bases and J gave up 4 bases, with 16 bases separating them. The CDR3 bases are TGTGCCAGCAGGAGGGCCCAAACCGCGTACGAGCAGTACTTC. Protein product: CASRRAQTAYEQYF.

This chain links TRBV7-9 with TRBJ1-2; 10 bases align to TRBD1. Germline trimming cut 7 bases from V and 8 bases from J; bases unmatched to any gene: 7. This CDR3 has 13 residues. Germline V gene sequence: CDR1 SEHNR, CDR2 FQNEAQ (reference sequence). The CDR3 loop is CASNPTGGAGYTF. Written as DNA, the CDR3 is TGTGCCAGCAACCCGACAGGGGGCGCAGGCTACACCTTC.

This clone was recorded only once. V and J are TRBV4-2 and TRBJ2-2; 7 bases fit TRBD2. Germline V CDR1 and CDR2: LGHNA, YNFKEQ. Germline trimming cut 1 base from V and 4 bases from J; bases unmatched to any gene: 3. The CDR3 length is 15 residues. In nucleotides, the CDR3 is TGTGCCAGCAGCCAAGGCGCGGGGGTCACCGGGGAGCTGTTTTTT. This codes for CASSQGAGVTGELFF.

The chain recombines TRBV30 with TRBJ2-3; 7 nucleotides match TRBD2. V was pared by 3 bases and J by 4 bases, with 10 bases of the junction left unmatched. The CDR3 covers 15 residues. Germline V gene data show CDR1 as GTSNPN and CDR2 as SVGIG (reference sequence). The CDR3 region is CAWRVYEREPDTQYF. In DNA, the CDR3 is TGTGCCTGGAGAGTCTATGAGCGGGAACCAGATACGCAGTATTTT. Supplemented by reference TRBV30 and TRBJ2-3, the full variable domain reads SQTIHQWPATLVQPVGSPLSLECTVEGTSNPNLYWYRQAAGRGLQLLFYSVGIGQISSEVPQNLSASRPQDRQFILSSKKLLLSDSGFYLCAWRVYEREPDTQYFGPGTRLTVL.

The gene calls are TRBV11-2 and TRBJ2-4; 12 bases fit TRBD1. The ends lost 0 bases at V and 0 bases at J; junction bases unmatched: 6. The CDR3 length is 19 residues. CDR1 SGHAT and CDR2 FQNNGV come from the germline V gene. The CDR3 DNA reads TGTGCCAGCAGCTTAGAGGGGACAGGGGGCAGAATAGCCAAAAACATTCAGTACTTC. Translated: CASSLEGTGGRIAKNIQYF.

The rearrangement links TRBV6-5 to TRBJ1-6; D may be TRBD1 (6 bases). Deletions cut 6 bases from V and 8 bases from J, with 17 bases between. Germline V gene sequence: CDR1 MNHEY, CDR2 SVGAGI. The CDR3 contains 15 residues. The CDR3: CASREEQGVYSPLHF. In DNA, the CDR3 is TGTGCCAGCAGGGAGGAACAGGGAGTATATTCACCCCTCCACTTT.

V and J are TRBV19 and TRBJ2-2; TRBD1 matches at 8 bases. CDR1 is LNHDA, CDR2 SQIVND, per germline (reference sequence). V was pared by 3 bases and J by 4 bases, with 7 bases of the junction left unmatched. This CDR3 region has 16 residues. CDR3 DNA: TGTGCCAGTAGTATTCAGGGGGCGCGCGGCACCGGGGAGCTGTTTTTT. This encodes CASSIQGARGTGELFF.

J is TRBJ2-5 and V is TRBV19; the match to TRBD1 covers 7 bases. The trim removed 3 bases at V and 3 bases at J, leaving 4 bases unmatched. The length of the CDR3 is 14 residues. Germline CDR1 is LNHDA and CDR2 is SQIVND (reference sequence). CDR3 sequence reads: CASSIRGSEETQYF. The DNA for the CDR3 is TGTGCCAGTAGTATCAGGGGGTCCGAAGAGACCCAGTACTTC.

The chain recombines TRBV6-1 with TRBJ1-1, with 8 bases aligning to TRBD1. With 4 bases clipped from V and 4 bases from J, the junction kept 11 bases outside the gene matches. This CDR3 has 16 residues. The V gene's germline CDR1 is MNHNS and CDR2 SASEGT. The CDR3 loop reads CASSGRAGGIGTEAFF. The CDR3, as DNA: TGTGCCAGCAGTGGCCGCGCAGGGGGCATAGGCACTGAAGCTTTCTTT.

This rearrangement joins TRBV5-1 to TRBJ2-1; no definite D call. Germline V CDR1 and CDR2: SGHRS, YFSETQ. The V end was cut by 0 bases, the J end by 0 bases, with 10 bases between. The length of the CDR3 is 16 residues. CDR3 loop: CASSLDGGDSYNEQFF. In nucleotides, the CDR3 is TGCGCCAGCAGCTTGGACGGCGGAGACTCCTACAATGAGCAGTTCTTC. Full variable domain (missing parts from reference TRBV5-1 and TRBJ2-1): KAGVTQTPRYLIKTRGQQVTLSCSPISGHRSVSWYQQTPGQGLQFLFEYFSETQRNKGNFPGRFSGRQFSNSRSEMNVSTLELGDSALYLCASSLDGGDSYNEQFFGPGTRLTVL.

The rearrangement links TRBV20-1 to TRBJ2-3; 11 nucleotides align to TRBD1. The CDR3 covers 17 residues. Germline CDR1 and CDR2: DFQATT and SNEGSKA (reference sequence). Germline trimming cut 3 bases from V and 4 bases from J; bases unmatched to any gene: 12. The CDR3 sequence is CSASKPRTGGDPDTQYF. The CDR3 coding sequence is TGCAGTGCTAGTAAACCCCGGACAGGGGGCGACCCAGATACGCAGTATTTT.

About this clone itself: Additional DNA sequences in this sample encode the identical CDR3. The CDR3 reads CASSITGGNQPQHF. As DNA, the CDR3 is TGTGCCAGTAGTATTACAGGGGGCAATCAGCCCCAGCATTTT. The rearrangement links TRBV19 to TRBJ1-5, with 7 bases aligning to TRBD1. CDR1 LNHDA and CDR2 SQIVND come from the germline V gene (reference sequence). V lost 3 bases, J lost 2 bases, and 1 base stayed unmatched. The CDR3 covers 14 residues. The whole variable domain, filled in from reference TRBV19 and TRBJ1-5, reads DGGITQSPKYLFRKEGQNVTLSCEQNLNHDAMYWYRQDPGQGLRLIYYSQIVNDFQKGDIAEGYSVSREKKESFPLTVTSAQKNPTAFYLCASSITGGNQPQHFGDGTRLSIL.

The rearrangement joins TRBV24-1 to TRBJ2-5, with 9 positions matching TRBD1. CDR1 is KGHDR, CDR2 SFDVKD, per germline. This CDR3 is 17 amino acids long. After removal of 2 bases from V and 4 bases from J, the junction contained 10 bases not matched to a gene. The CDR3 DNA reads TGTGCCACCAGTGATTCCGGGACAGGGTGGGCAGGAGAGACCCAGTACTTC. It yields the protein CATSDSGTGWAGETQYF.

V and J are TRBV6-5 and TRBJ2-7, with 7 bases identical to TRBD1. J lost 6 bases, V lost 7 bases, and 3 bases had no gene match. CDR3 length equals 11 residues. The germline V gene has CDR1 MNHEY and CDR2 SVGAGI. CDR3 DNA: TGTGCCAGCATGGACAGGCGCGAGCAGTACTTC. Translated, it gives CASMDRREQYF.

The V call is TRBV29-1, the J call TRBJ1-1; TRBD1 is a possible D gene (5 bases). Trimming left V 6 bases short and J 11 bases short, with 13 bases between. The CDR3 covers 10 residues. Germline CDR1 is SQVTM and CDR2 is ANQGSEA. Here the CDR3 reads CSVGGESAFF. The CDR3, as DNA: TGCAGCGTGGGGGGGGAGTCGGCTTTCTTT.

CDR3 DNA sequence: TGTGCCAGCAGTGTCGGGGGGGGTGAAAAACTGTTTTTT. Amino acids: CASSVGGGEKLFF. V and J are TRBV25-1 and TRBJ1-4, with TRBD1 as a possible D gene (5 bases). The ends were cut back, 4 bases at V and 7 bases at J, with 10 bases in the middle. The V gene's germline CDR1 is MGHDK and CDR2 SYGVNS. CDR3 length: 13 residues.

The CDR3 DNA reads TGTGCCAGCAGTCGGGGGAGCCTCAACTATGGCTACACCTTC. Protein: CASSRGSLNYGYTF. The V and J genes are TRBV6-5 and TRBJ1-2, with D possibly matching TRBD1 (5 bases). CDR3 size: 14 residues. Germline values: CDR1 MNHEY, CDR2 SVGAGI. V lost 5 bases to trimming and J lost 2 bases, with 12 bases between them.

The chain employs TRBV7-2 and TRBJ2-3; D possibly corresponds to TRBD2 (5 bases). Germline V CDR1 and CDR2: SGHTA, FQGNSA. The CDR3 runs 13 residues. With 4 bases removed from V and 8 bases from J, the gap between germline ends came to 13 bases. For the CDR3, the DNA is TGTGCCAGCAGCTCACAGAGGGCAGGTACGCAGTATTTT. Residues: CASSSQRAGTQYF.